This entry is about one T cell receptor (beta chain). This sample was included in a study of blood T cell repertoires in COVID-19. In the study overall: The study drew acute and convalescent COVID-19 samples from the United States, Italy and Spain. The analysed material was cDNA or gDNA that came from T cells, B-cell-depleted T cells, or PBMCs.

Per the authors' pipeline: Amplifying reference gene primers gave estimates of nucleated cell counts. Only in-frame clones appear in the TCRdb table, and some are missing; sequencing was by immunoSEQ multiplex PCR. That table supplies the V and J calls and clone size; D and trimming were determined from the DNA. The table lists approximately 80,000 clones, 78% of them singletons. After removal of 6 bases from V and 7 bases from J, the junction contained 13 bases not matched to a gene. Germline V gives CDR1 MNHEY, CDR2 SMNVEV (reference sequence). CDR3 length equals 15 residues. The TCR sequence derives from a human donor in a cohort sampled during active COVID-19. The chain recombines TRBV27 with TRBJ1-2; 8 bases fit TRBD1. Sequencing input: peripheral blood. The CDR3 here is CASSPELSGGGGYTF. The CDR3 bases are TGTGCCAGCAGCCCAGAGCTCTCAGGGGGCGGTGGCTACACCTTC.